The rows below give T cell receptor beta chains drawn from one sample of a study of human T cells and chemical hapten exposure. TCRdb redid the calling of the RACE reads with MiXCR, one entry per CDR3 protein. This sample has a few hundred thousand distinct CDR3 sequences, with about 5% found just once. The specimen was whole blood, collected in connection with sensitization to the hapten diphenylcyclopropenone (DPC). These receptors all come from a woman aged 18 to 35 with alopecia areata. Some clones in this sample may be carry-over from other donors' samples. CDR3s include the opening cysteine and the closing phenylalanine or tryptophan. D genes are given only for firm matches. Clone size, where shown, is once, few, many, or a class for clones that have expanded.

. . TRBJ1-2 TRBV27 TGTGCCAGCAGTCGGGCCACAAACTATGGCTACACCTTC CASSRATNYGYTF
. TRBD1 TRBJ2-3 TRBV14 TGTGCCAGCAGTCGGACAAGGGGGCTTAGGGATACGCAGTATTTT CASSRTRGLRDTQYF
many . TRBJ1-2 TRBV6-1 TGTGCCAGCAGACCGGTCTTAGGGAATTATGGCTACACCTTC CASRPVLGNYGYTF
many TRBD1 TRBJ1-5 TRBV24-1 TGTGCCACCAGTGATTTGGAGACAGGGGGGAATCAGCCCCAGCATTTT CATSDLETGGNQPQHF
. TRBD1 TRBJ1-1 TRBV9 TGTGCCAGCAGCGTAGCACCGGGACAGGGAAACACTGAAGCTTTCTTT CASSVAPGQGNTEAFF
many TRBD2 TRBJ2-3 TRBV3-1 TGTGCCAGCACCAGAGCGGGGGGGTCGCGAGATACGCAGTATTTT CASTRAGGSRDTQYF
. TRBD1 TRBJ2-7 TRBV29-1 TGCAGCGCCTGGAAGGGACAGGGTGACTACGAGCAGTACTTC CSAWKGQGDYEQYF
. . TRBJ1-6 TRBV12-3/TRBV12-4 TGTGCCAGCAGTTTAGGCCCGGATTCACCCCTCCACTTT CASSLGPDSPLHF
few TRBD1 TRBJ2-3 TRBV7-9 TGTGCCAGCAGCCTGACAGGGAATGAGGCAGCAGATACGCAGTATTTT CASSLTGNEAADTQYF
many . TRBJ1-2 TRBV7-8 TGTGCCAGCAGCCCCTACAGGGCCCCGGGCTATGGCTACACCTTC CASSPYRAPGYGYTF
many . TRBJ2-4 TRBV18 TGTGCCAGCTCACCCGGGAACATTCAGTACTTC CASSPGNIQYF
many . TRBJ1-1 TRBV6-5 TGTGCCAGCAGTTACGGGAAGCACACTGAAGCTTTCTTT CASSYGKHTEAFF
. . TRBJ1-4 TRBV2 TGTGCCAGCAGTCTACAGGGCGGCACTAATGAAAAACTGTTTTTT CASSLQGGTNEKLFF
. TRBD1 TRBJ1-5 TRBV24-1 TGTGCCACTAGTGACGGCGGGACAGGGGACAGTCAGCCCCAGCATTTT CATSDGGTGDSQPQHF
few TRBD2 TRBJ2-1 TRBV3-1 TGTGCCAGCAGCCCGGGGACTAGATCGGGCAATGAGCAGTTCTTC CASSPGTRSGNEQFF
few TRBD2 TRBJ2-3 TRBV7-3 TGTGCCAGCAGCTCGCTCGGCCTAGCGGGGGAAGATACGCAGTATTTT CASSSLGLAGEDTQYF
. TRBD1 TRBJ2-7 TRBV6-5 TGTGCCAGCAGTTACTCGGGACAGGTCGGCGACGAGCAGTACTTC CASSYSGQVGDEQYF
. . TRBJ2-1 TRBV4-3 TGCGCCAGCAGCCAAGATTTTGTGGGCTCCTACAATGAGCAGTTCTTC CASSQDFVGSYNEQFF
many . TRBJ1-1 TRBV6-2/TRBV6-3 TGTGCCAGCAGTTACAGTGGAGAGACTGAAGCTTTCTTT CASSYSGETEAFF
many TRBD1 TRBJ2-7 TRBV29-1 TGCAGCGTTGGGGTCTGGACAGGGGGATACGAGCAGTACTTC CSVGVWTGGYEQYF
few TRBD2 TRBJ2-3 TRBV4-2 TGTGCCAGCAGCCAACTCACTAGCGGTAGCACAGATACGCAGTATTTT CASSQLTSGSTDTQYF
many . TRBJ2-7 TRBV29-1 TGCAGCGCGGGTGACTACGAGCAGTACTTC CSAGDYEQYF
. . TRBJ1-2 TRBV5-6 TGTGCCAGCAGCTTGGCCCTAGGACGGAGGATTTATGGCTACACCTTC CASSLALGRRIYGYTF
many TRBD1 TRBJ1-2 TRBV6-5 TGTGCCAGCAGTTACCGACAGACAGGGAATGGCTACACCTTC CASSYRQTGNGYTF